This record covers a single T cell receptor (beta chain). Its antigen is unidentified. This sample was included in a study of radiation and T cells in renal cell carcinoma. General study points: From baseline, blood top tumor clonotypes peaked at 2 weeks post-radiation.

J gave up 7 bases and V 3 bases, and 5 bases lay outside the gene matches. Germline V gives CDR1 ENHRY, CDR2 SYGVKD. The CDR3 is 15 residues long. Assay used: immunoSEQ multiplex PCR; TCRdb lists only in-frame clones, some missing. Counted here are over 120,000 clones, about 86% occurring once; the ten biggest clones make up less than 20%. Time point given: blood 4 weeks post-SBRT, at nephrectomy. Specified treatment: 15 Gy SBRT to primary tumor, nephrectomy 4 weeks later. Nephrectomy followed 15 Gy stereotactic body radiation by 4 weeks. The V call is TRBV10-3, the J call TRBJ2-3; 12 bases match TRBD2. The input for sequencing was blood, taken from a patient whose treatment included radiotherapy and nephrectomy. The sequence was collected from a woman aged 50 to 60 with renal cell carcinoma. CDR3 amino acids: CAISERTSGINTQYF. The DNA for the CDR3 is TGTGCCATCAGTGAACGGACTAGCGGGATAAATACGCAGTATTTT.